This paragraph reports one T cell receptor beta chain. The data were obtained in a study of technical replicates of blood from a handful of donors. The germline V gene has CDR1 MRHNA and CDR2 SNTAGT. The CDR3 is 15 residues long. The trim removed 8 bases at V and 2 bases at J, leaving 8 bases unmatched. Using immunoSEQ multiplex PCR, the repertoire was profiled, and TCRdb retains in-frame clones only, with some absent. The data hold around 72,000 clones, with about nine tenths observed a single time. Sequencing was performed on T cells isolated from PBMCs. The V gene is TRBV6-4, the J gene TRBJ2-2; 7 bases match TRBD2. The receptor comes from a human donor in good health. Some clones in this sample may be carry-over from other donors' samples. The CDR3 sequence: CASSRGGGNTGELFF. The CDR3 nucleotides are TGTGCCAGCTCCCGTGGGGGGGGAAACACCGGGGAGCTGTTTTTT.